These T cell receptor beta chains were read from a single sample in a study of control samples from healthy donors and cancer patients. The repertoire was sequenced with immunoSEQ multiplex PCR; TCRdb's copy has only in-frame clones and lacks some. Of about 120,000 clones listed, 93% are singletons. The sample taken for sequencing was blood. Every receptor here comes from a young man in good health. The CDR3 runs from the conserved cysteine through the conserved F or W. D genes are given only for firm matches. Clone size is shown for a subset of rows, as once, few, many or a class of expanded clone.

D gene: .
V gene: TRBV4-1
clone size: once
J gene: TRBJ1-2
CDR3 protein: CASSQEKSVYGYTF
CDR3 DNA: TGCGCCAGCAGCCAAGAAAAATCCGTCTATGGCTACACCTTC

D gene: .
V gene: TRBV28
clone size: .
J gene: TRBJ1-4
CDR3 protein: CASSEEHEKLFF
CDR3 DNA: TGTGCCAGCTCCGAAGAACATGAAAAACTGTTTTTT

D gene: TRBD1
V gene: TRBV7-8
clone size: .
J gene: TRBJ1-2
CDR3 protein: CASSLATGDGYTF
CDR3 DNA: TGTGCCAGCAGCTTGGCTACAGGGGATGGCTACACCTTC

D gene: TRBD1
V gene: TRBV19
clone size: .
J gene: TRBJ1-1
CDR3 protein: CASSPVGWTGKTEAFF
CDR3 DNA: TGTGCCAGTAGTCCAGTTGGGTGGACAGGGAAAACTGAAGCTTTCTTT

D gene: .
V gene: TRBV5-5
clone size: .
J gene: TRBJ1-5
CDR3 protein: CASSLRGNSNQPQHF
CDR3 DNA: TGTGCCAGCAGCTTGAGGGGGAATAGCAATCAGCCCCAGCATTTT

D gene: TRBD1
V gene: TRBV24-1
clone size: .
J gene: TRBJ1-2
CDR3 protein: CATSERGADRVYGYTF
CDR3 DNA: TGTGCCACCAGTGAACGAGGTGCCGACAGGGTCTATGGCTACACCTTC

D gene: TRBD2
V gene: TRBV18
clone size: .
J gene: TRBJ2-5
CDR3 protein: CASSPDGGEETQYF
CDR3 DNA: TGTGCCAGCTCACCTGACGGGGGGGAAGAGACCCAGTACTTC

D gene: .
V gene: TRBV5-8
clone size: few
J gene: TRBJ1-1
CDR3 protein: CASSLISRGLLTEAFF
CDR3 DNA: TGTGCCAGCAGCTTAATCTCCCGGGGCCTTCTGACTGAAGCTTTCTTT

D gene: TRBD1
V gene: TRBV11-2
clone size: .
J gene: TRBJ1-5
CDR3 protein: CASSWDRGNQPQHF
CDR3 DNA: TGTGCCAGCAGCTGGGACAGGGGCAATCAGCCCCAGCATTTT

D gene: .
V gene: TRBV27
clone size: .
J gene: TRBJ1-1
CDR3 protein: CASMGANRVVTEAFF
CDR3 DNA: TGTGCCTCCATGGGGGCTAATCGGGTGGTCACTGAAGCTTTCTTT

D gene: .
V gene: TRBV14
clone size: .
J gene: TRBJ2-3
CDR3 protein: CASSQEGPGTDTQYF
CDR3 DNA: TGTGCCAGCAGCCAAGAAGGGCCCGGCACAGATACGCAGTATTTT

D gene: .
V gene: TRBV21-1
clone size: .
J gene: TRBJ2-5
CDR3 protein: CASSNRRETQYF
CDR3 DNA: TGTGCCAGCAGCAATCGAAGAGAGACCCAGTACTTC

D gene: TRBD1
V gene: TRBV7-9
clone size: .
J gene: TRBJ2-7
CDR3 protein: CASSLGPGQGSYEQYF
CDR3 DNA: TGTGCCAGCAGCTTAGGCCCGGGACAGGGTTCCTACGAGCAGTACTTC

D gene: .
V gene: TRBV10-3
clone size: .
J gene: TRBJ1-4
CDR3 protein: CAISEGNEKLFF
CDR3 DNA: TGTGCCATCAGTGAGGGAAATGAAAAACTGTTTTTT

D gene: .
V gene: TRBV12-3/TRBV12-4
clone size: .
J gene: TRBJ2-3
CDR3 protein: CASTRSTDTQYF
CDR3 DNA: TGTGCCAGCACCCGGTCCACAGATACGCAGTATTTT

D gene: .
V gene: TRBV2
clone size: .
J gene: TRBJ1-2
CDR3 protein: CASSESGHPNGGYTF
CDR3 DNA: TGTGCCAGCAGTGAATCGGGACACCCTAACGGTGGCTACACCTTC

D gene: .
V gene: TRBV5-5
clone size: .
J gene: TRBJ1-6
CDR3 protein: CASSLVRRTNSPLHF
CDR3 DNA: TGTGCCAGCAGCTTGGTACGGAGGACTAATTCACCCCTCCACTTT

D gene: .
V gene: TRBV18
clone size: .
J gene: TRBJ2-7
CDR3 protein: CASSPTKGPPYEQYF
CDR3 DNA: TGTGCCAGCTCACCTACGAAGGGCCCTCCCTACGAGCAGTACTTC

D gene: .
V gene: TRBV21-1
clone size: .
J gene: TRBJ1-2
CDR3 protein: CASSITGRSNYGYTF
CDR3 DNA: TGTGCCAGCAGCATTACCGGAAGGAGTAACTATGGCTACACCTTC

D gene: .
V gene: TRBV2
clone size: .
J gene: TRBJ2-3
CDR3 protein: CASSEEDTQYF
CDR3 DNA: TGTGCCAGCAGTGAAGAAGATACGCAGTATTTT

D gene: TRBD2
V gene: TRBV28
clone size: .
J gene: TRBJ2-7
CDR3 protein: CASSLRDYGGEQYF
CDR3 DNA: TGTGCCAGCAGTTTACGGGACTACGGGGGTGAGCAGTACTTC

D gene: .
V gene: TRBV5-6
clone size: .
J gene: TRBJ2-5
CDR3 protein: CASSWQGSPQETQYF
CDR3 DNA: TGTGCCAGCAGCTGGCAGGGGTCCCCCCAAGAGACCCAGTACTTC

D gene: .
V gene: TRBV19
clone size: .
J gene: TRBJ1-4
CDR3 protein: CASSIGGAGEKLFF
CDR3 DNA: TGTGCCAGTAGTATCGGGGGCGCGGGTGAAAAACTGTTTTTT

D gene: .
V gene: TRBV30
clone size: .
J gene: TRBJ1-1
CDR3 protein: CAWVGVEGTEAFF
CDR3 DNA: TGTGCCTGGGTAGGGGTGGAGGGCACTGAAGCTTTCTTT

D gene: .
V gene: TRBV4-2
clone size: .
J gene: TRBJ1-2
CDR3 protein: CASSQAQGGDGYTF
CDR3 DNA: TGTGCCAGCAGCCAAGCCCAGGGAGGGGATGGCTACACCTTC

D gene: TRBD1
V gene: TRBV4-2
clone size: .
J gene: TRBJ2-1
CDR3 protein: CASSQRRGSDYNEQFF
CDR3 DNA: TGTGCCAGCAGCCAGCGCAGGGGGTCGGACTACAATGAGCAGTTCTTC

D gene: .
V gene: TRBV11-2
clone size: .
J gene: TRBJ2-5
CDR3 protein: CASSDTWTVKETQYF
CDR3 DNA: TGTGCCAGCAGCGACACCTGGACAGTCAAAGAGACCCAGTACTTC